The 23 T cell receptor beta chains presented below share a single source sample, sequenced in a study of control samples from healthy donors and cancer patients. Produced via immunoSEQ multiplex PCR; TCRdb's table is partial and in-frame only. The sample carries approximately 50,000 clones, roughly 92% recorded once. The sample consisted of PBMCs. Receptors originate from a man aged 25-45 years with colorectal cancer.

The chain links TRBV11-2 to TRBJ2-1, with D maybe TRBD1 (5 bases). Germline V CDR1 and CDR2: SGHAT, FQNNGV. V lost 3 bases, J lost 9 bases, and 15 bases lay in between. The CDR3 extends over 14 amino acids. The CDR3 here is CASSFSGFTGEQFF. The CDR3, as DNA: TGTGCCAGCAGCTTTTCAGGGTTTACCGGTGAGCAGTTCTTC.

This rearrangement joins TRBV18 to TRBJ2-5; 10 bases are shared with TRBD2. V shed 6 bases and J 2 bases; nucleotides not matched to a gene: 15. The CDR3 extends over 18 amino acids. Looked up from germline, CDR1 is KGHSH and CDR2 is LQKENI. The chain's CDR3 is CASSRSTPGLAHQETQYF. As DNA, the CDR3 is TGTGCCAGCTCTCGGAGTACTCCGGGACTAGCGCATCAAGAGACCCAGTACTTC. The full variable domain, its missing parts supplied by reference TRBV18 and TRBJ2-5, is NAGVMQNPRHLVRRRGQEARLRCSPMKGHSHVYWYRQLPEEGLKFMVYLQKENIIDESGMPKERFSAEFPKEGPSILRIQQVVRGDSAAYFCASSRSTPGLAHQETQYFGPGTRLLVL.

The chain employs TRBV30 and TRBJ1-1; no definite D call. The CDR3 runs to 13 residues. Germline loops: CDR1 GTSNPN, CDR2 SVGIG (reference sequence). V lost 4 bases and J 4 bases, leaving 13 bases between the germline ends. The CDR3 is CAWMGSGATEAFF. DNA for the CDR3: TGTGCCTGGATGGGGTCGGGTGCCACTGAAGCTTTCTTT.

As to this clone: Other DNA sequences within the sample encode an identical CDR3. The chain couples TRBV2 to TRBJ2-7, with 9 bases that match TRBD2. The CDR3 runs 15 residues. Germline V CDR1 and CDR2: SNHLY, FYNNEI. With V trimmed by 6 bases and J by 4 bases, 10 bases remained unmatched. The CDR3 DNA is TGTGCCAGCAGGGCCGGGGGCGGGGGGGGATACGAGCAGTACTTC. Translated, it gives CASRAGGGGGYEQYF.

The chain employs TRBV14 and TRBJ1-1; TRBD1 matches 7 bases. Trimming cost V 6 bases and J 3 bases; bases outside gene matches: 4. There are 13 residues in the CDR3. The germline V gene encodes CDR1 SGHDN and CDR2 FVKESK. CDR3 loop: CASSDGQDTEAFF. The CDR3 nucleotides are TGTGCCAGCAGTGACGGACAGGACACTGAAGCTTTCTTT.

The chain links TRBV14 to TRBJ2-2; no clear D. Germline assignment: CDR1 SGHDN and CDR2 FVKESK. The V end lost 0 bases, the J end lost 1 base, and 6 bases lay between the germline ends. There are 15 residues in the CDR3. CDR3 nucleotide sequence: TGTGCCAGCAGCCAAGAGGACCTGAACACCGGGGAGCTGTTTTTT. Encoded protein: CASSQEDLNTGELFF.

CDR3 sequence: CASSHRSVGIGTEAFF. In DNA, the CDR3 is TGTGCCAGCAGCCATCGCTCGGTCGGGATTGGCACTGAAGCTTTCTTT. J is TRBJ1-1 and V is TRBV7-2; D ambiguous. Germline V gene sequence: CDR1 SGHTA, CDR2 FQGNSA. With 5 bases removed from V and 4 bases from J, the gap between germline ends came to 20 bases. This CDR3 has 16 amino acids.

The chain combines TRBV5-1 with TRBJ1-1; tentative D call: TRBD1 (5 bases). The CDR3 sequence is 16 residues long. V lost 4 bases and J lost 1, with 17 bases in between. The germline V gene has CDR1 SGHRS and CDR2 YFSETQ. CDR3 nucleotide sequence: TGCGCCAGCAGCCCCGAAATCGGGAGGGGGAACACTGAAGCTTTCTTT. Translated: CASSPEIGRGNTEAFF.

V gene TRBV7-6 combines with J gene TRBJ2-1; the match to TRBD2 covers 15 bases. V shed 5 bases and J 6 bases; nucleotides not matched to a gene: 14. This CDR3 contains 19 residues. The germline V gene has CDR1 SGHVS and CDR2 FNYEAQ. The CDR3 DNA reads TGTGCCAGCAGCCACATTCCCGGGACTAGCGGGGGGCGCAGCAATGAGCAGTTCTTC. It translates to CASSHIPGTSGGRSNEQFF.

The chain joins TRBV2 to TRBJ2-1; 10 bases agree with TRBD2. The J segment lost 4 bases and the V segment lost 6 bases, leaving 6 bases of the junction unmatched. CDR3 length: 15 residues. CDR1 is SNHLY, CDR2 FYNNEI, per germline. The CDR3 DNA sequence: TGTGCCAGCAGCTTAGCGGGGGGCGCATACAATGAGCAGTTCTTC. Translated: CASSLAGGAYNEQFF.

This chain uses TRBV28 with TRBJ2-1, with 8 bases aligning to TRBD1. This CDR3 comprises 14 residues. V shed 5 bases and J 6 bases; nucleotides not matched to a gene: 6. Per the germline V gene, CDR1 is MDHEN and CDR2 is SYDVKM. The CDR3 protein is CASSGGQGRNEQFF. CDR3 DNA: TGTGCCAGCAGTGGTGGACAGGGTCGCAATGAGCAGTTCTTC.

The chain uses TRBV11-2 and TRBJ2-5, with D unresolved. This CDR3 contains 13 residues. V lost 5 bases and J lost 2, with 9 bases in between. The germline gives CDR1 SGHAT, CDR2 FQNNGV. CDR3 in amino acids: CASSPDGQETQYF. The CDR3 DNA follows: TGTGCCAGCAGCCCCGACGGTCAAGAGACCCAGTACTTC.

V usage is TRBV2 and J usage is TRBJ2-6; 9 bases match TRBD1. This CDR3 contains 18 residues. The trim removed 3 bases at V and 0 bases at J, leaving 6 bases unmatched. Germline assignment: CDR1 SNHLY and CDR2 FYNNEI. For the CDR3, the DNA is TGTGCCAGCAGTGACGGACAGGGGAGATTCTCTGGGGCCAACGTCCTGACTTTC. It yields the protein CASSDGQGRFSGANVLTF.

V usage is TRBV5-6 and J usage is TRBJ2-7; 8 positions match TRBD1. CDR1 is SGHDT, CDR2 YYEEEE, per germline. The CDR3 is 15 residues long. V lost 2 bases and J lost 4; bases outside the gene matches: 8. The DNA of the CDR3 is TGTGCCAGCAGCTTAGGTCCAGGGGGCAGTTACGAGCAGTACTTC. This sequence encodes CASSLGPGGSYEQYF.

This clone was seen a few times. V is TRBV6-4 and J is TRBJ2-1, with D unclear. The CDR3 extends over 14 amino acids. The ends were cut back, 2 bases at V and 4 bases at J, with 9 bases in the middle. Germline V gene sequence: CDR1 MRHNA, CDR2 SNTAGT. CDR3 sequence reads: CASSDGNRYNEQFF. In nucleotides, the CDR3 is TGTGCCAGCAGTGACGGGAACCGGTACAATGAGCAGTTCTTC.

The J gene is TRBJ2-1, the V gene TRBV5-4; 8 nucleotides match TRBD1. Germline CDR1 is SGHNT and CDR2 is YYREEE (reference sequence). Germline trimming cut 1 base from V and 6 bases from J; bases unmatched to any gene: 3. The length of the CDR3 is 14 residues. For the CDR3, the DNA is TGTGCCAGCAGCTTGAGGACAGGGCTCAATGAGCAGTTCTTC. Translated: CASSLRTGLNEQFF.

This sequence joins TRBV7-2 and TRBJ1-1, with D possibly matching TRBD1 (5 bases). CDR3 length equals 18 residues. CDR1 and CDR2 (germline): SGHTA, FQGNSA. The germline V and J ends were trimmed by 0 bases and 1 base, with 18 bases remaining between them. The CDR3 loop is CASSLAGFGDRKNTEAFF. Written as DNA, the CDR3 is TGTGCCAGCAGCTTAGCGGGTTTTGGTGACAGAAAGAACACTGAAGCTTTCTTT.

The gene calls are TRBV10-2 and TRBJ1-6, with unresolved D. There are 16 residues in the CDR3. Germline values: CDR1 WSHSY, CDR2 SAAADI. Trimming stripped 3 bases from V and 0 bases from J, with 9 bases between. The CDR3 coding sequence is TGCGCCAGCAGTGACCCTGGGAGCTCCTATAATTCACCCCTCCACTTT. Its translation is CASSDPGSSYNSPLHF.

This clone was seen once. The DNA for the CDR3 is TGCGCCAGCAGCCAAGATGCGAAGGGGGCTTGGGGCTACACCTTC. Protein: CASSQDAKGAWGYTF. The chain links TRBV4-1 to TRBJ1-2; TRBD1 agrees at 7 bases. Germline-derived CDR1 and CDR2 are MGHRA and YSYEKL. The CDR3 extends over 15 amino acids. The J segment lost 8 bases and the V segment lost 0 bases, leaving 9 bases of the junction unmatched.

The rearrangement uses TRBV15 and TRBJ1-3; the D gene is possibly TRBD1 (5 bases). Per germline, CDR1 LNHNV and CDR2 YYDKDF (reference sequence). V lost 0 bases, J lost 3 bases, and 21 bases lay in between. The CDR3 spans 19 residues. The DNA for the CDR3 is TGTGCCACCAGCAGAGATACGGCGGCGGGACTGAGGTTTGGAAACACCATATATTTT. This gives the protein CATSRDTAAGLRFGNTIYF.

V gene TRBV5-6 combines with J gene TRBJ2-3; weak D call: TRBD2 (6 bases). The CDR3 spans 16 residues. The germline CDR1 and CDR2 sequences are SGHDT and YYEEEE. Trimming left V 0 bases short and J 3 bases short, with 14 bases between. The CDR3 sequence is CASSLVEPRGTDTQYF. CDR3 DNA: TGTGCCAGCAGCTTGGTAGAGCCCCGGGGGACAGATACGCAGTATTTT.

Concerning this clone itself: Germline is not matched at one junction end, which may reflect a read error. This chain links TRBV7-2 with TRBJ2-7, with D possibly matching TRBD1 (5 bases). The germline V gene has CDR1 SGHTA and CDR2 FQGNSA. CDR3 length: 16 residues. The CDR3: CASTLFWGSPIYEQYF. The CDR3 coding sequence is TGTGCCAGCACCTTATTTTGGGGCAGCCCAATCTACGAGCAGTACTTC.

This clone has just a few counts. The rearrangement uses TRBV19 and TRBJ2-6; TRBD1 agrees at 8 bases. Unmatched junction bases numbered 7, after V lost 4 bases and J lost 11 bases. The CDR3 contains 14 residues. CDR1 LNHDA and CDR2 SQIVND come from the germline V gene (reference sequence). CDR3 coding DNA: TGTGCCAGTAGTACCCGGACAGGGTGGGACGTCCTGACTTTC. It translates to CASSTRTGWDVLTF.